These T cell receptor beta chains were read from a single sample in a study of T cell repertoires in aging, cancer and after chemotherapy. TCRdb independently ran MiXCR on the multiplex PCR reads; one entry per CDR3 protein. Among about 1,400 distinct CDR3 sequences listed, 60% were seen once. The sequenced sample was blood. The receptor source for this set is a human donor with a blood cancer. Both conserved end residues are part of each CDR3. Fields, in order: V gene, J gene, CDR3 length, D gene, clone size, CDR3 protein, CDR3 DNA. A D gene is named only where the DNA matches it firmly. Part of the rows lack a size; the others show once, few, many or a class for expanded clones.

TRBV6-5,TRBJ2-7,16,NA,NA,CASSTLRGRTAFEQYF,TGTGCCAGCAGCACCCTGAGAGGGCGCACGGCTTTCGAGCAGTACTTC
TRBV6-5,TRBJ2-1,14,TRBD2,few,CASESRTSVNEQFF,TGTGCCAGCGAATCGAGGACTAGCGTGAATGAGCAGTTCTTC
TRBV7-2,TRBJ2-5,17,TRBD2,NA,CASSTRTSGGAVATQYF,TGTGCCAGCAGCACCCGGACTAGCGGGGGGGCCGTTGCGACCCAGTACTTC
TRBV30,TRBJ2-4,15,NA,NA,CAWSVGQPAKNIQYF,TGTGCCTGGAGTGTCGGGCAGCCAGCCAAAAACATTCAGTACTTC
TRBV27,TRBJ2-7,13,NA,NA,CASRGQHSYEQYF,TGTGCCAGCAGGGGTCAACACTCCTACGAGCAGTACTTC
TRBV27,TRBJ2-1,17,NA,NA,CASSSWFSGDLYNEQFF,TGTGCCAGCAGTTCTTGGTTCTCAGGGGATCTCTACAATGAGCAGTTCTTC
TRBV6-5,TRBJ2-7,18,TRBD2,NA,CASSLHAPTSGHTYEQYF,TGTGCCAGCAGTTTACACGCGCCCACTAGCGGGCATACCTACGAGCAGTACTTC
TRBV6-5,TRBJ1-1,17,NA,NA,CASSDHPRTVINTEAFF,TGTGCCAGCAGTGACCACCCTCGGACAGTGATTAACACTGAAGCTTTCTTT
TRBV6-5,TRBJ2-7,11,NA,large,CASGPSYEQYF,TGTGCCAGCGGGCCCTCCTACGAGCAGTACTTC
TRBV27,TRBJ2-6,16,TRBD1,NA,CASSRSGGAGANVLTF,TGTGCCAGCAGTAGATCAGGGGGTGCTGGGGCCAACGTCCTGACTTTC
TRBV7-9,TRBJ2-1,14,NA,once,CASSSEYSYNEQFF,TGTGCCAGCAGCTCGGAGTACTCCTACAATGAGCAGTTCTTC
TRBV6-5,TRBJ2-7,14,TRBD1,few,CASRGQGGSSEQYF,TGTGCCAGCAGAGGACAGGGAGGTTCCTCCGAGCAGTACTTC
TRBV7-2,TRBJ2-5,15,TRBD2,few,CASTGLAGGQETQYF,TGTGCCAGCACGGGACTAGCGGGGGGCCAAGAGACCCAGTACTTC
TRBV5-3,TRBJ2-1,15,TRBD2,NA,CARSSGTSGSYEQFF,TGTGCCAGAAGCTCCGGGACTAGCGGGAGCTATGAGCAGTTCTTC
TRBV12-3/TRBV12-4,TRBJ2-2,14,NA,few,CASRRGLETGELFF,TGTGCCAGCAGGCGGGGTCTAGAGACCGGGGAGCTGTTTTTT
TRBV11-1,TRBJ2-3,14,TRBD1,NA,CASSLGRGLDTQYF,TGTGCCAGCAGCTTGGGCAGGGGGCTAGATACGCAGTATTTT